The next 32 T cell receptor beta chains were all read from a single sample in a study of T cell responses to AZD1222 COVID-19 vaccine. The method was immunoSEQ multiplex PCR; TCRdb's version includes in-frame clones alone and lacks a portion of them. In the table there are some 150,000 clones, approximately 95% of which are singletons. The specimen was peripheral blood, collected on day 0 of AZD1222 vaccination. These receptor sequences come from an adult in good health.

This clone was counted a few times. The chain links TRBV19 to TRBJ2-7, with 9 bases fitting TRBD2. This CDR3 region has 15 residues. Germline assignment: CDR1 LNHDA and CDR2 SQIVND (reference sequence). With V trimmed by 6 bases and J by 0 bases, 6 bases remained unmatched. The CDR3 protein is CASSRTSASSYEQYF. As DNA, the CDR3 is TGTGCCAGTAGCCGGACTAGCGCGAGCTCCTACGAGCAGTACTTC.

The rearrangement links TRBV6-1 to TRBJ2-5; D unresolved. This CDR3 region has 13 residues. CDR1 and CDR2 (germline): MNHNS, SASEGT. The V end lost 2 bases, the J end lost 5 bases, and 9 bases lay between the germline ends. This CDR3 is CASSEMFGETQYF. The DNA of the CDR3 is TGTGCCAGCAGTGAAATGTTTGGGGAGACCCAGTACTTC.

This sequence joins TRBV3-1 (or the pseudogene TRBV3-2) and TRBJ2-1; 7 bases fit TRBD2. The V and J ends lost 0 bases and 9 bases, in that order; junction bases with no gene match: 8. Germline CDR1 is LGHDT and CDR2 is YNNKEL (reference sequence). The CDR3 is made up of 15 amino acids. In nucleotides, the CDR3 is TGTGCCAGCAGCCAAGAGTGGGGGAGGGCCGGTGAGCAGTTCTTC. It encodes CASSQEWGRAGEQFF.

This chain connects TRBV12-3 or TRBV12-4 to TRBJ2-7, with D unresolved. The ends were cut back, 3 bases at V and 9 bases at J, with 12 bases in the middle. This CDR3 contains 12 residues. CDR3 protein: CASSFRIGRQYF. DNA of the CDR3: TGTGCCAGCAGTTTTCGCATTGGTAGGCAGTACTTC.

V is TRBV21-1 and J is TRBJ2-7; the table gives TRBD1 as D, unverified against the DNA. TRBV21-1 is recorded as a pseudogene. The CDR3 runs to 17 residues. The CDR3 nucleotides read TGTGCCAGCAGCCCACGATGGGACAGGGCGAGCTCCTACGAGCAGTACTTC. Translating it yields CASSPRWDRASSYEQYF.

The chain is built from TRBV5-1 and TRBJ1-2; 8 bases match TRBD1. Per germline, CDR1 SGHRS and CDR2 YFSETQ. V trimming: 3 bases; J trimming: 0 bases; junction bases outside the gene matches: 4. The CDR3 has 15 amino acids. The CDR3 sequence: CASSWGTGANYGYTF. DNA for the CDR3: TGCGCCAGCAGCTGGGGGACAGGAGCTAACTATGGCTACACCTTC.

The chain recombines TRBV6-5 with TRBJ1-4, with D perhaps TRBD1 (6 bases). This CDR3 is 14 amino acids long. V dropped 4 bases and J dropped 5 bases, with 11 bases sitting between them. Germline CDR1 and CDR2: MNHEY and SVGAGI. CDR3 protein: CASSFSGGNEKLFF. As DNA, the CDR3 is TGTGCCAGCAGTTTCTCCGGGGGCAATGAAAAACTGTTTTTT.

The CDR3 is CSSGGLGTEAFF. The CDR3 DNA reads as TGCAGCTCTGGGGGGCTCGGGACTGAAGCTTTCTTT. This chain joins TRBV29-1 and TRBJ1-1; tentative D call: TRBD1 (6 bases). The CDR3 covers 12 residues. From germline, CDR1 is SQVTM and CDR2 ANQGSEA. Trimming removed 8 bases from V and 5 bases from J, with 15 bases in between.

The chain recombines TRBV6-5 with TRBJ2-3, with a weak D call TRBD2 (6 bases). V was cut by 7 bases and J by 1 base, with 12 bases left in between. Germline V CDR1 and CDR2: MNHEY, SVGAGI. The CDR3 loop spans 14 amino acids. CDR3 amino acids: CASKWGGGTDTQYF. CDR3 sequence (DNA): TGTGCCAGCAAGTGGGGCGGGGGCACAGATACGCAGTATTTT.

This chain joins TRBV5-1 and TRBJ2-3; 10 bases map to TRBD2. Germline V gene data show CDR1 as SGHRS and CDR2 as YFSETQ. Germline trimming cut 1 base from V and 4 bases from J; bases unmatched to any gene: 9. The CDR3 is 17 residues long. The CDR3 reads CASSLPNPSGSADTQYF. The DNA for the CDR3 is TGCGCCAGCAGCTTGCCAAATCCTAGCGGGAGCGCAGATACGCAGTATTTT.

The chain joins TRBV7-6 to TRBJ2-7, with D unresolved. The CDR3 totals 12 residues. Trimming left V 3 bases short and J 4 bases short, with 7 bases between. Germline V gives CDR1 SGHVS, CDR2 FNYEAQ. The CDR3 loop reads CASSFSGYEQYF. DNA of the CDR3: TGTGCCAGCAGCTTCAGTGGTTACGAGCAGTACTTC.

This clone was counted a single time. This sequence joins TRBV3-1 (or the pseudogene TRBV3-2) and TRBJ2-1; 9 bases match TRBD2. CDR3 length equals 17 residues. From germline, CDR1 is LGHDT and CDR2 YNNKEL (reference sequence). The V gene end was trimmed by 0 bases and the J gene end by 7 bases; junction bases not matched to a gene: 10. The CDR3 loop reads CASSQDFSGLAKNEQFF. The CDR3 nucleotides are TGTGCCAGCAGCCAAGATTTTTCAGGACTAGCGAAGAATGAGCAGTTCTTC.

The gene calls are TRBV28 and TRBJ1-5; 7 bases fit TRBD1. Germline CDR1 MDHEN, CDR2 SYDVKM. CDR3 length equals 14 residues. V trimming: 3 bases; J trimming: 2 bases; junction bases outside the gene matches: 1. In DNA form, the CDR3 reads TGTGCCAGCAGTTTGGGGACAGGCAATCAGCCCCAGCATTTT. As protein: CASSLGTGNQPQHF.

This rearrangement joins TRBV10-3 to TRBJ1-1; D unclear. The length of the CDR3 is 13 residues. CDR1 and CDR2 (germline): ENHRY, SYGVKD. V gave up 11 bases and J gave up 6 bases, with 19 bases separating them. The chain's CDR3 is CAATETEVAEAFF. The CDR3 DNA sequence: TGTGCCGCCACAGAGACCGAGGTGGCTGAAGCTTTCTTT.

The chain uses TRBV6-4 and TRBJ1-1, with D unresolved. Deletions cut 6 bases from V and 1 base from J, with 9 bases between. The CDR3 runs 13 residues. CDR1 and CDR2 from the germline V gene are MRHNA and SNTAGT. In DNA, the CDR3 is TGTGCCAGCAGCCGACTAACGAACACTGAAGCTTTCTTT. Protein product: CASSRLTNTEAFF.

The J gene is TRBJ1-5, the V gene TRBV2; maybe TRBD1 (6 bases). Germline V CDR1 and CDR2: SNHLY, FYNNEI. The length of the CDR3 is 12 residues. Between the trimmed V and J ends, which lost 6 bases and 6 bases, there was a span of 9 bases. The CDR3 region is CASSPDSQPQHF. Here the CDR3 DNA reads TGTGCCAGCAGCCCGGACAGTCAGCCCCAGCATTTT.

V is TRBV4-1 and J is TRBJ1-1, with 9 bases identical to TRBD1. Per germline, CDR1 MGHRA and CDR2 YSYEKL. The V segment lost 3 bases and the J segment 7 bases; nucleotides outside the gene matches: 3. CDR3 length: 13 residues. The DNA of the CDR3 is TGCGCCAGCAGCCAGACAGGGGGAGGTGAAGCTTTCTTT. Translated, it gives CASSQTGGGEAFF.

The chain links TRBV6-5 to TRBJ2-7; D call uncertain. Germline CDR1 reads MNHEY; CDR2 reads SVGAGI. The length of the CDR3 is 14 residues. Trimming took off 7 bases at V and 0 bases at J, with 13 bases between the two ends. The CDR3 region is CASINDWSSYEQYF. The CDR3 DNA reads TGTGCCAGCATCAACGACTGGAGCTCCTACGAGCAGTACTTC.

The genes are TRBV6-4 and TRBJ2-3, with TRBD2 identical over 14 bases. V trimming: 5 bases; J trimming: 4 bases; junction bases outside the gene matches: 2. Germline V lookup: CDR1 MRHNA, CDR2 SNTAGT. The length of the CDR3 is 15 residues. The CDR3 sequence: CASSTTSGRADTQYF. The DNA of the CDR3 is TGTGCCAGCAGTACGACTAGCGGGAGGGCAGATACGCAGTATTTT.

The J gene is TRBJ1-3, the V gene TRBV2; possible D gene TRBD1, 5 bases. Trimming took off 5 bases at V and 8 bases at J, with 25 bases between the two ends. This CDR3 region has 17 residues. Germline V gene data show CDR1 as SNHLY and CDR2 as FYNNEI. The CDR3 DNA follows: TGTGCCAGCAGTATAGACGGAGCTCTGGAGCTGGGGGACACCATATATTTT. Residues: CASSIDGALELGDTIYF.

V usage is TRBV27 and J usage is TRBJ2-3; 8 nucleotides match TRBD2. The CDR3 sequence is 16 residues long. Germline V gene data show CDR1 as MNHEY and CDR2 as SMNVEV (reference sequence). Losses at the gene ends were 7 bases for V and 2 bases for J; bases not matched to a gene: 11. The CDR3: CASTYRGGRATDTQYF. The CDR3 coding sequence is TGTGCCAGCACCTATCGGGGGGGTCGTGCCACAGATACGCAGTATTTT.

The chain is built from TRBV3-1 (or the pseudogene TRBV3-2) and TRBJ2-5; TRBD1 agrees at 8 bases. CDR1 and CDR2 from the germline V gene are LGHDT and YNNKEL (reference sequence). CDR3 length equals 15 residues. With 2 bases clipped from V and 0 bases from J, the junction kept 2 bases outside the gene matches. The CDR3 reads CASSQRTGYQETQYF. The CDR3 DNA is TGTGCCAGCAGCCAAAGGACAGGGTACCAAGAGACCCAGTACTTC.

The chain combines TRBV7-6 with TRBJ2-2, with 10 bases that match TRBD1. CDR3 length: 18 residues. Germline CDR1 reads SGHVS; CDR2 reads FNYEAQ. V shed 5 bases, J shed 6 bases, and the junction held 15 bases outside the gene matches. CDR3 nucleotide sequence: TGTGCCAGCAGCGCCCTTCCAAGGACAGGGGGGATTTCCGGGGAGCTGTTTTTT. It codes for CASSALPRTGGISGELFF.

The V and J genes are TRBV7-6 and TRBJ2-3, with D possibly TRBD1 on 6 matching bases. Germline lookup yields CDR1 SGHVS and CDR2 FNYEAQ. V was shortened by 6 bases and J by 6 bases, with 13 bases between the two germline ends. CDR3 length equals 13 residues. CDR3 sequence: CASREQGWDTQYF. The CDR3 region has the DNA TGTGCCAGCAGGGAACAGGGCTGGGATACGCAGTATTTT.

The chain carries TRBV19 and TRBJ2-1; TRBD2 matches 9 bases. The length of the CDR3 is 15 residues. Germline V lookup: CDR1 LNHDA, CDR2 SQIVND (reference sequence). V shed 2 bases and J 6 bases; nucleotides not matched to a gene: 5. As DNA, the CDR3 is TGTGCCAGTAGTATAAGGGCGGGGGGGCCCAATGAGCAGTTCTTC. Amino acid sequence: CASSIRAGGPNEQFF.

The V and J genes are TRBV2 and TRBJ2-1, with TRBD2 matching 7 bases. Germline V CDR1 and CDR2: SNHLY, FYNNEI. With V trimmed by 6 bases and J by 3 bases, 11 bases remained unmatched. This CDR3 has 16 amino acids. The CDR3 reads CASRKERGLIYNEQFF. CDR3 coding DNA: TGTGCCAGCAGAAAGGAGCGGGGCCTGATCTACAATGAGCAGTTCTTC.

This clone came up once. The chain employs TRBV6-1 and TRBJ2-3, with D possibly TRBD2 on 6 matching bases. There are 15 residues in the CDR3. The V end was cut by 1 base, the J end by 3 bases, with 11 bases between. CDR1 and CDR2 from the germline V gene are MNHNS and SASEGT. CDR3 sequence reads: CASSEGGAGTDTQYF. The CDR3 bases are TGTGCCAGCAGTGAAGGCGGGGCCGGGACAGATACGCAGTATTTT.

The rearrangement uses TRBV20-1 and TRBJ1-2; D not resolved. CDR3 length: 10 residues. Per germline, CDR1 DFQATT and CDR2 SNEGSKA (reference sequence). CDR3 coding DNA: TGCCGACTATATGGGATCGGCTACACCTTC. Residues: CRLYGIGYTF.

The V and J genes are TRBV6-1 and TRBJ1-5; no reliable D call. Looked up from germline, CDR1 is MNHNS and CDR2 is SASEGT. This CDR3 has 14 residues. The V and J ends lost 2 bases and 4 bases respectively, with 9 bases between them. The CDR3 DNA reads as TGTGCCAGCAGTGAAACGGGGTTAAATCAGCCCCAGCATTTT. This encodes CASSETGLNQPQHF.

The J gene is TRBJ2-7, the V gene TRBV30; D is uncertain. V was trimmed by 5 bases and J by 0 bases, leaving 5 bases between them. Germline assignment: CDR1 GTSNPN and CDR2 SVGIG (reference sequence). The CDR3 runs 11 residues. CDR3 protein: CAWATSYEQYF. The CDR3 DNA follows: TGTGCCTGGGCTACCTCCTACGAGCAGTACTTC.

The chain carries TRBV12-3 or TRBV12-4 and TRBJ1-5; no reliable D call. The CDR3 loop spans 13 amino acids. V lost 4 bases to trimming and J lost 4 bases, with 8 bases between them. CDR3 region: CASSSQGNQPQHF. Written as DNA, the CDR3 is TGTGCCAGCAGTTCCCAAGGGAATCAGCCCCAGCATTTT.

The chain is built from TRBV9 and TRBJ1-6, with D unresolved. CDR1 is SGDLS and CDR2 is YYNGEE in the germline V gene. This CDR3 is built from 14 residues. V lost 0 bases to trimming and J lost 3 bases, with 4 bases between them. CDR3 DNA: TGTGCCAGCAGCGTAGGGGACTATAATTCACCCCTCCACTTT. This encodes CASSVGDYNSPLHF.